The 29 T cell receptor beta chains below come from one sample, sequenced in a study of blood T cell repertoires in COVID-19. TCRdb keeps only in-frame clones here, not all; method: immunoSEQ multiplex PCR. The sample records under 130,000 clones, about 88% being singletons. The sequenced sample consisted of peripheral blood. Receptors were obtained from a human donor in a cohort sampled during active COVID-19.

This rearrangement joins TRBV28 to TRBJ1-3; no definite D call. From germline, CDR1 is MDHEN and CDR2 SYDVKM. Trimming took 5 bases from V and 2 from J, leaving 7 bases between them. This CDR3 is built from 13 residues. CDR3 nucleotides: TGTGCCAGCAGTCTGCGGACTGGAAACACCATATATTTT. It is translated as CASSLRTGNTIYF.

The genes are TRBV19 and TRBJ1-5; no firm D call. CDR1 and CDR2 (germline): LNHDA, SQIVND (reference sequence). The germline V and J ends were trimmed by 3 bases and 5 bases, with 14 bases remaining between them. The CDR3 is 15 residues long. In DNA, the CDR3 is TGTGCCAGTAGTATGAGGGAAAGCTTCTATCAGCCCCAGCATTTT. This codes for CASSMRESFYQPQHF.

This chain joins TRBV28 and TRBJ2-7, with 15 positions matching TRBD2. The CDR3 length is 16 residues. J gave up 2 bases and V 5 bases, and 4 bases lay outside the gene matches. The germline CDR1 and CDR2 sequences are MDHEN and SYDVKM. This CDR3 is CASSGTSGRRAYEQYF. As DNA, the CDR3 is TGTGCCAGCAGTGGGACTAGCGGGAGGAGGGCCTACGAGCAGTACTTC.

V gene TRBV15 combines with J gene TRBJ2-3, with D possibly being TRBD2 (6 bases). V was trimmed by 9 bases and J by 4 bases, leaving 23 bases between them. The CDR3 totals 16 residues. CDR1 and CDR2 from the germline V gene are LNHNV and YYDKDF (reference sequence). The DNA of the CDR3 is TGTGCCACAGCTGGCGGGAAAATGGGTGATGCAGATACGCAGTATTTT. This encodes CATAGGKMGDADTQYF.

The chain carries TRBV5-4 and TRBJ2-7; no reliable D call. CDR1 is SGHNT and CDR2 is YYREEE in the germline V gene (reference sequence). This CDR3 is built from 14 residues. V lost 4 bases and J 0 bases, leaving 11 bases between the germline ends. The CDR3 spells CASSPDKASYEQYF. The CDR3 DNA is TGTGCCAGCAGCCCCGACAAAGCCTCCTACGAGCAGTACTTC.

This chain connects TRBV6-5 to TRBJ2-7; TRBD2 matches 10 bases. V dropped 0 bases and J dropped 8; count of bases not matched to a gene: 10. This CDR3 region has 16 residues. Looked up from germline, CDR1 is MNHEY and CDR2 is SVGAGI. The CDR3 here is CASSYSSGRAGVKQYF. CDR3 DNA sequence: TGTGCCAGCAGTTACTCCAGCGGGAGGGCCGGGGTGAAGCAGTACTTC.

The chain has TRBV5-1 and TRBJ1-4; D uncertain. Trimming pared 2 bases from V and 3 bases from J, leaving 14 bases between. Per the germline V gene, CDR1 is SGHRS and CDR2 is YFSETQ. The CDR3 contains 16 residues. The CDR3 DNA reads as TGCGCCAGCAGCTTCGCCGGCGGGTGGGCTAATGAAAAACTGTTTTTT. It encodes CASSFAGGWANEKLFF.

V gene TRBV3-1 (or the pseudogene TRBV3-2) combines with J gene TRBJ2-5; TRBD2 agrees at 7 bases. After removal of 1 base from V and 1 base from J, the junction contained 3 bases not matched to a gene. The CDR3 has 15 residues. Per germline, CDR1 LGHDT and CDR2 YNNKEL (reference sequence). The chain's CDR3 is CASSQGSSGQETQYF. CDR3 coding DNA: TGTGCCAGCAGCCAAGGATCTAGCGGCCAAGAGACCCAGTACTTC.

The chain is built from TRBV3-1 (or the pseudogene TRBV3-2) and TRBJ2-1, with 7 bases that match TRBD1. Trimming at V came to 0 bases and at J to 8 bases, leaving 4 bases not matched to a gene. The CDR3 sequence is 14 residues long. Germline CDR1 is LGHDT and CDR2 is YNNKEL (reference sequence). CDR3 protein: CASSQDRGSDEQFF. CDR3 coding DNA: TGTGCCAGCAGCCAAGACAGGGGGTCGGATGAGCAGTTCTTC.

The CDR3: CASSIGTGSGYTF. The CDR3 DNA reads TGTGCCAGCAGCATCGGGACAGGGAGTGGCTACACCTTC. The J gene is TRBJ1-2, the V gene TRBV5-6; TRBD1 aligns across 9 bases. The CDR3 runs to 13 residues. Germline V CDR1 and CDR2: SGHDT, YYEEEE. V lost 4 bases and J lost 7; bases outside the gene matches: 5.

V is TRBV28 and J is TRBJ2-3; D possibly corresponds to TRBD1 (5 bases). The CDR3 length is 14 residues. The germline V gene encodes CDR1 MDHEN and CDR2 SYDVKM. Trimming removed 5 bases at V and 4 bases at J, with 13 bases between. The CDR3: CASSEFLGPDTQYF. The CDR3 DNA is TGTGCCAGCAGTGAATTCCTGGGGCCAGATACGCAGTATTTT.

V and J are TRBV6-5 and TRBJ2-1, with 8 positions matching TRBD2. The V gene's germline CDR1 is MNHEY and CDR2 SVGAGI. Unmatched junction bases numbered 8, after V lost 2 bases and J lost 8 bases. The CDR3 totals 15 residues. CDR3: CASSYDPGGPYEQFF. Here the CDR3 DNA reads TGTGCCAGCAGTTACGACCCGGGGGGGCCGTATGAGCAGTTCTTC.

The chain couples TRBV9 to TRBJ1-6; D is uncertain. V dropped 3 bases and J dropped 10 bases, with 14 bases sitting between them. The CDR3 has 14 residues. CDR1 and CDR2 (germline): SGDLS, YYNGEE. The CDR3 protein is CASSEGEGESPLHF. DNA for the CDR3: TGTGCCAGCAGCGAGGGAGAAGGAGAATCACCCCTCCACTTT.

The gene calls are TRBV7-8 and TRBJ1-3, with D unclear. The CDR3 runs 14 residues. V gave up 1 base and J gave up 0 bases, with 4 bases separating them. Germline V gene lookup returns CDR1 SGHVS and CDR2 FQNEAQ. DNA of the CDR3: TGTGCCAGCAGCTTAGACAACTCTGGAAACACCATATATTTT. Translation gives CASSLDNSGNTIYF.

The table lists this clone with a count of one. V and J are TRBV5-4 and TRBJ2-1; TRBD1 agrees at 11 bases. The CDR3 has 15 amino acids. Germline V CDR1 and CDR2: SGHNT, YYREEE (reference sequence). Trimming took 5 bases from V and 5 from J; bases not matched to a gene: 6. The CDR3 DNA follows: TGTGCCAGCAGGTTATCGGACAGGGGGCACAATGAGCAGTTCTTC. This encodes CASRLSDRGHNEQFF.

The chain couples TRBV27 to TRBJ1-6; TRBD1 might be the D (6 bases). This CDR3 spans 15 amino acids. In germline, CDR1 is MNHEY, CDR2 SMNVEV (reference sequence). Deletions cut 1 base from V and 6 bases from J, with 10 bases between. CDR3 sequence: CASSLLGGPNSPLHF. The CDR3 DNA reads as TGTGCCAGCAGTTTATTGGGGGGGCCTAATTCACCCCTCCACTTT.

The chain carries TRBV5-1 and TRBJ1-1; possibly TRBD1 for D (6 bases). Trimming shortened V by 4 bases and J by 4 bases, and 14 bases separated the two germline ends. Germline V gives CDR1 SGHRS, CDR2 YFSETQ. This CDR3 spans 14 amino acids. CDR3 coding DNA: TGCGCCAGCAGCATCTCGGGGGGCGGCACTGAAGCTTTCTTT. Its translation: CASSISGGGTEAFF. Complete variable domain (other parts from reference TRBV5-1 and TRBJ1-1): KAGVTQTPRYLIKTRGQQVTLSCSPISGHRSVSWYQQTPGQGLQFLFEYFSETQRNKGNFPGRFSGRQFSNSRSEMNVSTLELGDSALYLCASSISGGGTEAFFGQGTRLTVV.

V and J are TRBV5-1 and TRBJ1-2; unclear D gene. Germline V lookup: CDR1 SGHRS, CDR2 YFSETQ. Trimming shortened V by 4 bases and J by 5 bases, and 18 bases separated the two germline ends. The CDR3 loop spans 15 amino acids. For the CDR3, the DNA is TGCGCCAGCAGCGACGGTGGCGCCACGACATATGGCTACACCTTC. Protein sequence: CASSDGGATTYGYTF. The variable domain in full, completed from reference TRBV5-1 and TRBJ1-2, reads KAGVTQTPRYLIKTRGQQVTLSCSPISGHRSVSWYQQTPGQGLQFLFEYFSETQRNKGNFPGRFSGRQFSNSRSEMNVSTLELGDSALYLCASSDGGATTYGYTFGSGTRLTVV.

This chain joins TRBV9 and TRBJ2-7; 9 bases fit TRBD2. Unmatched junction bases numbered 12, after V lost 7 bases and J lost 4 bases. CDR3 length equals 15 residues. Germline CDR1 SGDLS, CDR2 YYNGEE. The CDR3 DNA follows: TGTGCCAGCTCCCTGGGTGTAGCGGGGGAGTACGAGCAGTACTTC. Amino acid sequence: CASSLGVAGEYEQYF.

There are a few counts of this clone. The CDR3 DNA reads TGCGCCAGCAGCCAAGTAATAGGACATAAAGACTACGAGCAGTACTTC. Encoded protein: CASSQVIGHKDYEQYF. V usage is TRBV4-1 and J usage is TRBJ2-7; D is perhaps TRBD1 (5 bases). The V gene's germline CDR1 is MGHRA and CDR2 YSYEKL. The CDR3 is 16 amino acids. The ends were cut back, 1 base at V and 3 bases at J, with 16 bases in the middle.

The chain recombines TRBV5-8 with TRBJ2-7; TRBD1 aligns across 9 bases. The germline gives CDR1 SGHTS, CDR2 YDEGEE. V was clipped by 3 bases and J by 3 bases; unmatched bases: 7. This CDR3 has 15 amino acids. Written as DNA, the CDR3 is TGTGCCAGCAGCTGGACGGGACAGGGTGGCTACGAGCAGTACTTC. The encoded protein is CASSWTGQGGYEQYF.

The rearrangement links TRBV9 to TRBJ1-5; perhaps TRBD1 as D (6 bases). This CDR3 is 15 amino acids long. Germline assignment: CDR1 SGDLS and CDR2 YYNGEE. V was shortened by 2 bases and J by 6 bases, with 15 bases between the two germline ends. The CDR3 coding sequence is TGTGCCAGCAGCGTTCCGGGACATTCTTCTCAGCCCCAGCATTTT. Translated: CASSVPGHSSQPQHF.

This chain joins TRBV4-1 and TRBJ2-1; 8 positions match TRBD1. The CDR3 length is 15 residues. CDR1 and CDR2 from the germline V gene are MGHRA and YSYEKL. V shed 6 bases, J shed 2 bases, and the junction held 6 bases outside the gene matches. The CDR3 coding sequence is TGCGCCAGCAGTCCTAGGACAGGGACCTACAATGAGCAGTTCTTC. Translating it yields CASSPRTGTYNEQFF.

CDR3 sequence: CASRWSGGADGYTF. The CDR3 nucleotides read TGCGCCAGCAGATGGTCGGGGGGCGCGGATGGCTACACCTTC. The chain couples TRBV5-1 to TRBJ1-2; possible D gene TRBD1, 6 bases. Germline values: CDR1 SGHRS, CDR2 YFSETQ. CDR3 size: 14 residues. V lost 5 bases to trimming and J lost 6 bases, with 17 bases between them.

The CDR3, as DNA: TGTGCCAGCAGTTACAGTCAGGGGGTGCCCCATGAGCAGTTCTTC. Translated: CASSYSQGVPHEQFF. This rearrangement joins TRBV6-5 to TRBJ2-1, with 7 bases fitting TRBD1. The CDR3 consists of 15 residues. Losses at the gene ends were 2 bases for V and 8 bases for J; bases not matched to a gene: 9. Per the germline V gene, CDR1 is MNHEY and CDR2 is SVGAGI.

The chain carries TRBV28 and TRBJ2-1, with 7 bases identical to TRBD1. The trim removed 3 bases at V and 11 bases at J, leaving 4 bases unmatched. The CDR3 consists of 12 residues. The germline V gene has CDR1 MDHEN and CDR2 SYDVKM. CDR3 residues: CASSLSGGKQFF. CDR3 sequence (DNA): TGTGCCAGCAGTTTGTCAGGGGGTAAGCAGTTCTTC. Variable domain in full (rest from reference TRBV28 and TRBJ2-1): DVKVTQSSRYLVKRTGEKVFLECVQDMDHENMFWYRQDPGLGLRLIYFSYDVKMKEKGDIPEGYSVSREKKERFSLILESASTNQTSMYLCASSLSGGKQFFGPGTRLTVL.

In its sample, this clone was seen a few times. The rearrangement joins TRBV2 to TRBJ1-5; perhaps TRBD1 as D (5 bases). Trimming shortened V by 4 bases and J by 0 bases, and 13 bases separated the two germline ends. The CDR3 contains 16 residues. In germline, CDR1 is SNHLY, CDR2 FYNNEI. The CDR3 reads CASSGTLADSNQPQHF. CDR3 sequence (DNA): TGTGCCAGCAGTGGGACACTGGCAGATAGCAATCAGCCCCAGCATTTT.

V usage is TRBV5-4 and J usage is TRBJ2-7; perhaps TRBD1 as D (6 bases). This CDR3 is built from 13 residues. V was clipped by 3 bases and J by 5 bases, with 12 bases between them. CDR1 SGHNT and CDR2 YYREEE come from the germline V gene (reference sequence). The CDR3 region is CASSSTGINEQYF. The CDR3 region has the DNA TGTGCCAGCAGCTCAACAGGGATCAACGAGCAGTACTTC.

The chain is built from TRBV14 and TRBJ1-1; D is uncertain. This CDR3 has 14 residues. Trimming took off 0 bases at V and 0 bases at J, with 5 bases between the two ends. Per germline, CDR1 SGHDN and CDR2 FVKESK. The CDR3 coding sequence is TGTGCCAGCAGCCAAGACAGTCTGAACACTGAAGCTTTCTTT. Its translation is CASSQDSLNTEAFF.